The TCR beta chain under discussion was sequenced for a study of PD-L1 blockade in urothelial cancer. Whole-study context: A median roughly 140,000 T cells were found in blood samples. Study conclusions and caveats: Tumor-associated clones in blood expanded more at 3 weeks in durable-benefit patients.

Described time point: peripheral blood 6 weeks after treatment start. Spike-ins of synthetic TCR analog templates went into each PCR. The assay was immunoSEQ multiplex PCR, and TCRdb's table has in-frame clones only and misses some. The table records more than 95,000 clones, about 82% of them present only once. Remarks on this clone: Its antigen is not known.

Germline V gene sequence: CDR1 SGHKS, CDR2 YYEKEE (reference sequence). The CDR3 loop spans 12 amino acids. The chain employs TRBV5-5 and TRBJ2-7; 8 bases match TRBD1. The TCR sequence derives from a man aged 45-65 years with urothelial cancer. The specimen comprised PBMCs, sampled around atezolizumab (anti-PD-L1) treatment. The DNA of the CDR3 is TGTGCCAGCAGCTTGGATGGGGTGACAGGGGTGGTC. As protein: CASSLDGVTGVV.